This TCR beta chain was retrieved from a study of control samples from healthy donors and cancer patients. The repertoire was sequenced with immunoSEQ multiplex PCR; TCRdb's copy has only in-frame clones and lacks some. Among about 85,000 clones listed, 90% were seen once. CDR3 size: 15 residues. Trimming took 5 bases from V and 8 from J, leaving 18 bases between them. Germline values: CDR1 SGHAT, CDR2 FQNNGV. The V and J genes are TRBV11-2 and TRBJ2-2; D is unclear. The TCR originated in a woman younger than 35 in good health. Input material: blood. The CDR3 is CASSPHSPGSGELFF. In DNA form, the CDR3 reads TGTGCCAGCAGCCCACATTCCCCGGGTTCTGGGGAGCTGTTTTTT.